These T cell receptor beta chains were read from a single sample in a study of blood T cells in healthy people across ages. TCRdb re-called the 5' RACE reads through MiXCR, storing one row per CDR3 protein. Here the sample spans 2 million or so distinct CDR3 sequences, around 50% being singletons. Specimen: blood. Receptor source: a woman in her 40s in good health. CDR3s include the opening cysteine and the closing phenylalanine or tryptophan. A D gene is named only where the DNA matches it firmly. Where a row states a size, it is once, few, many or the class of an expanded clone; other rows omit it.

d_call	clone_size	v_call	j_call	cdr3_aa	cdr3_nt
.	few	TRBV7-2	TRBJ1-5	CASSLRPGDNQPQHF	TGTGCCAGCAGCTTGCGGCCAGGGGACAATCAGCCCCAGCATTTT
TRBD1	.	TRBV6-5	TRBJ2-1	CASRLGQAAYNEQFF	TGTGCCAGCAGACTCGGACAGGCCGCCTACAATGAGCAGTTCTTC
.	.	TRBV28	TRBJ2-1	CASIGWGREDNEQFF	TGTGCCAGCATAGGGTGGGGCAGGGAAGACAATGAGCAGTTCTTC
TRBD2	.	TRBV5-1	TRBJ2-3	CASSLTYSSGGDTDTQYF	TGCGCCAGCAGCTTGACCTATTCTAGCGGGGGGGACACAGATACGCAGTATTTT
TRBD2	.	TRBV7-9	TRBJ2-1	CASSLGLSGGIISSYNEQFF	TGTGCCAGCAGCTTAGGTCTTAGCGGGGGTATTATTAGCTCCTACAATGAGCAGTTCTTC
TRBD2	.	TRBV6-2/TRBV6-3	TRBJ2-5	CAVSGEETQYF	TGTGCCGTTAGCGGGGAGGAGACCCAGTACTTC
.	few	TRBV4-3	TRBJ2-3	CASSLQGRLTDTQYF	TGCGCCAGCAGTTTACAGGGGAGGTTGACAGATACGCAGTATTTT
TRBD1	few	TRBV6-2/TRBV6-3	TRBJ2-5	CASRQDRGETQYF	TGTGCCAGCAGACAAGACAGGGGAGAGACCCAGTACTTC
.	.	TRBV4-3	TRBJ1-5	CASSQDPLADQPQHF	TGCGCCAGCAGCCAAGATCCCTTAGCCGATCAGCCCCAGCATTTT
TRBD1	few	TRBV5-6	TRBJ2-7	CASSLRQGSLTEQYF	TGTGCCAGCAGCCTCCGACAGGGTTCCCTGACCGAGCAGTACTTC
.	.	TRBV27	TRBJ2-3	CASSLFFAEQTTDTQYF	TGTGCCAGCAGTTTATTTTTTGCCGAGCAGACCACAGATACGCAGTATTTT
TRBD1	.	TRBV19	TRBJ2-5	CASSRTGGWLETQYF	TGTGCCAGTAGTCGGACAGGGGGATGGCTGGAGACCCAGTACTTC
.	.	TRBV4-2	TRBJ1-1	CASSQDQRLTNTEAFF	TGTGCCAGCAGCCAAGACCAGAGACTGACGAACACTGAAGCTTTCTTT
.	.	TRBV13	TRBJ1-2	CASSSETGSYGYTF	TGTGCCAGCAGCTCCGAGACAGGTTCTTATGGCTACACCTTC